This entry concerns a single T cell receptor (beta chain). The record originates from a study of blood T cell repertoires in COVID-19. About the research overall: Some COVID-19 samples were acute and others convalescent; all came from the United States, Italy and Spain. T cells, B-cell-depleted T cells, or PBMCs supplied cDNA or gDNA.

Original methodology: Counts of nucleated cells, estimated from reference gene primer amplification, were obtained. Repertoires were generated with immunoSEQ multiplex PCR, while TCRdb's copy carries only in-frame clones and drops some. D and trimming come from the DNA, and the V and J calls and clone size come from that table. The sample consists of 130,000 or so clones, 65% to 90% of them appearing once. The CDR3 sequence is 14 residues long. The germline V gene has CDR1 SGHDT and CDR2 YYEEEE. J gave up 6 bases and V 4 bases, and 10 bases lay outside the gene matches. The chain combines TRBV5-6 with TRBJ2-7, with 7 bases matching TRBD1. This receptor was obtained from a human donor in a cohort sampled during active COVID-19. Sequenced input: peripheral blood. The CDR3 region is CASSPGQMILEQYF. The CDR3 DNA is TGTGCCAGCAGCCCGGGACAGATGATCCTCGAGCAGTACTTC. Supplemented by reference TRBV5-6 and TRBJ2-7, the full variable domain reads DAGVTQSPTHLIKTRGQQVTLRCSPKSGHDTVSWYQQALGQGPQFIFQYYEEEERQRGNFPDRFSGHQFPNYSSELNVNALLLGDSALYLCASSPGQMILEQYFGPGTRLTVT.